Included here is one T cell receptor (beta chain) sequence, with context. This record belongs to a study of shared clonotypes between healthy human individuals. Replicate sorted-subset PCRs were loaded with around 210 ng DNA, tens of thousands of T cell genomes. The table came from immunoSEQ multiplex PCR; TCRdb's copy has only in-frame clones and leaves some out. The top ten hold 0.5% to 0.6% of the sample, which has approximately 1,000,000 clones, roughly 74% seen once. The source of this sequence is a man younger than 35 in good health. Some clones in this sample may be carry-over from other donors' samples. The sequenced material came from memory CD4+ T cells from PBMCs. Subset in this sample: CD45RA-negative fraction.

This CDR3 reads CASSLEPYEQYF. The CDR3 coding sequence is TGTGCCAGCAGCTTAGAGCCCTACGAGCAGTACTTC. This chain joins TRBV7-8 and TRBJ2-7, with D uncertain. The CDR3 contains 12 residues. The ends were cut back, 1 base at V and 2 bases at J, with 3 bases in the middle. The germline CDR1 and CDR2 sequences are SGHVS and FQNEAQ.